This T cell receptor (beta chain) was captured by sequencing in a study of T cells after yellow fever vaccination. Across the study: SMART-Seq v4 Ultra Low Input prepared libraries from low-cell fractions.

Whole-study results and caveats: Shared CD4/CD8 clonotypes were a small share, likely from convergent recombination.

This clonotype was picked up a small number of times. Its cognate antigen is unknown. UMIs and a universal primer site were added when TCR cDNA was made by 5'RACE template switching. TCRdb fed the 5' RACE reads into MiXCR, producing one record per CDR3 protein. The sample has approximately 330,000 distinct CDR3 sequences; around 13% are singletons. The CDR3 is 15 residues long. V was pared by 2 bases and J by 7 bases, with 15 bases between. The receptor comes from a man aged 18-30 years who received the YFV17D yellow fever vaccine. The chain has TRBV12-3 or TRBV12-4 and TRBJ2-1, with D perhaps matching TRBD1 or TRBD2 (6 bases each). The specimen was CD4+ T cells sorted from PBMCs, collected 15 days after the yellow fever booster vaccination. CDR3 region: CASSLRGGQRNEQFF. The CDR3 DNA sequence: TGTGCCAGCAGTTTACGAGGGGGGCAAAGGAATGAGCAGTTCTTC.